This TCR beta chain emerged from a study of shared clonotypes between healthy human individuals. At the level of the study: CD8 memory received one plate per donor, CD8 naive two, CD4 memory three and CD4 naive three. General observations from the study: Of the naive CD4 clonotypes, around 4.9% were shared across a handful of donors.

Using immunoSEQ multiplex PCR, the repertoire was profiled, and TCRdb retains in-frame clones only, with some absent. The top ten hold about 0.06% of the sample, which has approximately 620,000 clones, approximately 97% seen once. Note on this clone: Its antigen is as yet unknown.

Division of CD4+ cells produced a CD45RA+ naive subset and a CD45RA-negative memory subset. After removal of 5 bases from V and 5 bases from J, the junction contained 7 bases not matched to a gene. Germline V gene data show CDR1 as MDHEN and CDR2 as SYDVKM. This CDR3 has 14 residues. The V gene is TRBV28, the J gene TRBJ2-7, with 9 bases identical to TRBD1. The sequenced material came from naive CD4+ T cells sorted from blood. Subset meaning: CD45RA+ positively selected. The sequence was collected from a woman younger than 45 in good health. CDR3 residues: CASSLWTGAHEQYF. CDR3 bases: TGTGCCAGCAGTCTTTGGACAGGGGCCCACGAGCAGTACTTC.